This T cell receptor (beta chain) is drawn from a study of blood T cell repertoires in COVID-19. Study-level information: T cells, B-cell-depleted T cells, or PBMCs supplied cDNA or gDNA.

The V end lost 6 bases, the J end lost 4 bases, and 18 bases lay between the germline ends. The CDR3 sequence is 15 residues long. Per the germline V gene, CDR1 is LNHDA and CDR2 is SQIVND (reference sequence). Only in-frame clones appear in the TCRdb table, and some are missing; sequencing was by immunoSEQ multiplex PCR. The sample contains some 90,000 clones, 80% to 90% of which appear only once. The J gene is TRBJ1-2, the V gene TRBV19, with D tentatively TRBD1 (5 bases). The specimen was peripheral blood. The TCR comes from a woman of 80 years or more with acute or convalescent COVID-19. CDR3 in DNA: TGTGCCAGTAGCATCGGCACAGGCGTTAGCTATGGCTACACCTTC. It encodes CASSIGTGVSYGYTF.